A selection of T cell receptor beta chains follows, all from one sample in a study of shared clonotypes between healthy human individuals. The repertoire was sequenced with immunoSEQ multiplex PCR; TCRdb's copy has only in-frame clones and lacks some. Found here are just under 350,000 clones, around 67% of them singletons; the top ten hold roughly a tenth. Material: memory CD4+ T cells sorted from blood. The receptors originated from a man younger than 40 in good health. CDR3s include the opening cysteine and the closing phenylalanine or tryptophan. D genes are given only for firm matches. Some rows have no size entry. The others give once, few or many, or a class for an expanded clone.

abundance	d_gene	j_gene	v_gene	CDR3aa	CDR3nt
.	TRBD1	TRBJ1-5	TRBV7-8	CASSQDRVQPQHF	TGTGCCAGCAGCCAGGACAGGGTCCAGCCCCAGCATTTT
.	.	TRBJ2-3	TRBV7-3	CASSSSVSTDTQYF	TGTGCCAGCAGCTCTAGCGTTTCCACAGATACGCAGTATTTT
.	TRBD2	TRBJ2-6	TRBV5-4	CASSPGTSVSSGANVLTF	TGTGCCAGCAGCCCTGGGACTAGCGTTTCCTCTGGGGCCAACGTCCTGACTTTC
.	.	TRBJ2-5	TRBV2	CASSEARLAQYF	TGTGCCAGCAGTGAAGCGCGGTTGGCCCAGTACTTC
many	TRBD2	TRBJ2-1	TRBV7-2	CASTQRGGRYNEQFF	TGTGCCAGCACCCAGCGGGGGGGGAGGTACAATGAGCAGTTCTTC
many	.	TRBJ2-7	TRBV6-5	CASSYSSLGSYEQYF	TGTGCCAGCAGTTACTCGAGCCTAGGGTCCTACGAGCAGTACTTC
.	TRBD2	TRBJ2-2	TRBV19	CASSTLAGSTGELFF	TGTGCCAGTAGTACCTTAGCGGGGAGCACCGGGGAGCTGTTTTTT
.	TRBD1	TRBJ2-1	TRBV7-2	CASSARGPFSSYNEQFF	TGTGCCAGCAGCGCCAGGGGGCCCTTTAGCTCCTACAATGAGCAGTTCTTC
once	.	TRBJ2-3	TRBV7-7	CASSLEASTDTQYF	TGTGCCAGCAGCTTAGAGGCTAGCACAGATACGCAGTATTTT
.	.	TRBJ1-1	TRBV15	CATSRFHGAAEAFF	TGTGCCACCAGCAGATTCCACGGGGCGGCTGAAGCTTTCTTT
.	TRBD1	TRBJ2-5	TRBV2	CAGDRGQETQYF	TGTGCCGGGGACAGGGGCCAAGAGACCCAGTACTTC
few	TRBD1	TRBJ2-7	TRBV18	CASSPRTGLNYEQYF	TGTGCCAGCTCGCCACGGACAGGGCTGAACTACGAGCAGTACTTC
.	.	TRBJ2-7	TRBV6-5	CASGRAYEQYF	TGTGCCAGCGGACGCGCCTACGAGCAGTACTTC
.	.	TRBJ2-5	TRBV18	CASSEDRQAQTQYF	TGTGCCAGCTCAGAAGATCGACAAGCGCAGACCCAGTACTTC
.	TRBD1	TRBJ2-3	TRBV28	CASSLVGQGYTQYF	TGTGCCAGCAGTTTAGTGGGACAGGGATATACGCAGTATTTT
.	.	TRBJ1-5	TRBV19	CASKRGRGSNQPQHF	TGTGCCAGTAAAAGGGGGAGGGGGAGCAATCAGCCCCAGCATTTT
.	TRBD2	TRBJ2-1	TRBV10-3	CAISESVGLAGVLEQFF	TGTGCCATCAGTGAGTCGGTGGGACTAGCGGGAGTCTTAGAGCAGTTCTTC
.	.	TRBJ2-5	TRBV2	CASSEWRGTIETQYF	TGTGCCAGCAGTGAATGGAGGGGGACGATCGAGACCCAGTACTTC
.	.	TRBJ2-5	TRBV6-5	CASSPGETQYF	TGTGCCAGCAGCCCAGGGGAGACCCAGTACTTC
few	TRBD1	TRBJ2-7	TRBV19	CASGMRTGVAYEQYF	TGTGCCAGTGGGATGAGGACAGGGGTCGCCTACGAGCAGTACTTC
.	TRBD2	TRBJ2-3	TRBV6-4	CASSDSPASGLTDTQYF	TGTGCCAGCAGTGACTCACCGGCTAGCGGACTAACAGATACGCAGTATTTT
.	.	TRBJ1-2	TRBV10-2	CASSESPGELGYTF	TGCGCCAGCAGTGAGTCGCCAGGGGAACTTGGCTACACCTTC
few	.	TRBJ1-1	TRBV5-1	CASSLTGTRLNTEAFF	TGCGCCAGCAGCTTGACCGGGACGCGGTTGAACACTGAAGCTTTCTTT
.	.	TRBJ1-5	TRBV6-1	CASSERAGYQPQHF	TGTGCCAGCAGCGAAAGGGCCGGGTATCAGCCCCAGCATTTT
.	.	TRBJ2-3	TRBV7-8	CASSPSDPRGTDTQYF	TGTGCCAGCAGCCCATCGGACCCGCGGGGTACAGATACGCAGTATTTT
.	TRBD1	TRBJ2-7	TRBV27	CASSQTGVHTRSSYEQYF	TGTGCCAGCAGCCAGACAGGGGTCCATACTAGGAGCTCCTACGAGCAGTACTTC
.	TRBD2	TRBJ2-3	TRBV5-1	CASSLGGEGWTDTQYF	TGCGCCAGCAGCTTGGGAGGGGAGGGTTGGACAGATACGCAGTATTTT